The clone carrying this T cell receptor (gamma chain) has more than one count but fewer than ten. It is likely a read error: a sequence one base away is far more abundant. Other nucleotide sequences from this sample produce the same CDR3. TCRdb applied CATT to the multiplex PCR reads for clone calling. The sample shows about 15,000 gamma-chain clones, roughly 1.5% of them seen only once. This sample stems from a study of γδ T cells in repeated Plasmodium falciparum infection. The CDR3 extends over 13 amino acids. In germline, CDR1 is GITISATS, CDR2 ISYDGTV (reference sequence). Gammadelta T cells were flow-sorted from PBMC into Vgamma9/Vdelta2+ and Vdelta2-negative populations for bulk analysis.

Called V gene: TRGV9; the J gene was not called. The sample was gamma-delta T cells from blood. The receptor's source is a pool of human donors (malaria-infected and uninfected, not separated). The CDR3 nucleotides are TGTGCCTTGTGGGAGGTGAGGGGGGATAAGAAGCTCTTT. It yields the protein CALWEVRGDKKLF.